A single sample is the source of the 9 T cell receptor beta chains below, sequenced in a study of blood T cell repertoires in COVID-19. Assay used: immunoSEQ multiplex PCR; TCRdb lists only in-frame clones, some missing. The sample includes about 170,000 clones, 65% to 85% of them seen just once. Sequencing was done on a sample of peripheral blood. These receptors all stem from a woman aged 55-70 years with acute or convalescent COVID-19.

The chain links TRBV5-4 to TRBJ1-6, with 7 positions matching TRBD1. The V segment lost 4 bases and the J segment 7 bases; nucleotides outside the gene matches: 5. The germline V gene has CDR1 SGHNT and CDR2 YYREEE (reference sequence). The CDR3 is 14 residues long. The CDR3 here is CASSLQGRNSPLHF. CDR3 DNA: TGTGCCAGCAGCCTACAGGGGCGCAATTCACCCCTCCACTTT.

V is TRBV30 and J is TRBJ1-1, with TRBD1 identical over 8 bases. V was clipped by 5 bases and J by 1 base; unmatched bases: 9. There are 15 residues in the CDR3. Germline CDR1 GTSNPN, CDR2 SVGIG (reference sequence). CDR3 amino acids: CAWSGQGVENTEAFF. In DNA, the CDR3 is TGTGCCTGGTCCGGACAGGGCGTGGAGAACACTGAAGCTTTCTTT.

The chain joins TRBV21-1 to TRBJ2-5; the D call in the table, TRBD1, was not verified against the DNA. TRBV21-1 is marked as a pseudogene. The CDR3 has 15 residues. The CDR3 sequence is CASSKPGQGRETQYF. CDR3 nucleotides: TGTGCCAGCAGCAAGCCGGGACAGGGGCGGGAGACCCAGTACTTC.

This chain uses TRBV7-6 with TRBJ1-1; D gene ambiguous. Germline assignment: CDR1 SGHVS and CDR2 FNYEAQ. CDR3 size: 14 residues. Trimming left V 5 bases short and J 1 base short, with 11 bases between. In nucleotides, the CDR3 is TGTGCCAGCAGCACCCTGAGCCAGAACACTGAAGCTTTCTTT. Encoded protein: CASSTLSQNTEAFF.

The J gene is TRBJ2-5, the V gene TRBV7-6; D is undetermined. Trimming left V 5 bases short and J 7 bases short, with 17 bases between. This CDR3 has 14 amino acids. CDR1 is SGHVS and CDR2 is FNYEAQ in the germline V gene. The CDR3: CASSPPHGPGTQYF. CDR3 nucleotides: TGTGCCAGCAGCCCACCACACGGTCCGGGGACCCAGTACTTC.

V and J are TRBV12-3 or TRBV12-4 and TRBJ1-3; D is unresolved. Between the trimmed V and J ends, which lost 8 bases and 2 bases, there was a span of 10 bases. The CDR3 is 13 amino acids. CDR3 amino acids: CASRREPGNTIYF. CDR3 DNA: TGTGCCAGCCGCCGGGAGCCTGGAAACACCATATATTTT.

The chain carries TRBV6-5 and TRBJ1-4, with 8 bases that match TRBD1. CDR1 MNHEY and CDR2 SVGAGI come from the germline V gene. The CDR3 consists of 15 residues. V shed 5 bases and J 8 bases; nucleotides not matched to a gene: 10. This CDR3 reads CASSKTGQGAEKLFF. The CDR3 coding sequence is TGTGCCAGCAGTAAAACCGGACAGGGCGCAGAAAAACTGTTTTTT.

This chain joins TRBV13 and TRBJ2-1; 11 nucleotides agree with TRBD2. Germline V gene data show CDR1 as PRHDT and CDR2 as FYEKMQ (reference sequence). The CDR3 sequence is 16 residues long. V dropped 0 bases and J dropped 7; count of bases not matched to a gene: 5. The CDR3 nucleotides read TGTGCCAGCAGCTTAGGGGGACTAGCGGTTGAAAATGAGCAGTTCTTC. Its protein product is CASSLGGLAVENEQFF.

The rearrangement uses TRBV5-8 and TRBJ1-5; the D gene is possibly TRBD1 (6 bases). V gave up 4 bases and J gave up 0 bases, with 11 bases separating them. This CDR3 has 15 amino acids. From germline, CDR1 is SGHTS and CDR2 YDEGEE. This CDR3 is CASSPGQYSNQPQHF. The CDR3 nucleotides are TGTGCCAGCAGCCCAGGACAGTATAGCAATCAGCCCCAGCATTTT.